Listed below are T cell receptor beta chains from one sample, sequenced in a study of cytomegalovirus exposure and HLA in healthy donors. This table comes from immunoSEQ multiplex PCR, and its TCRdb copy is limited to in-frame clones, with some not included. The sample features 90,000 to 150,000 clones, with roughly 4% in its top ten. The source material was PBMCs. The receptor source for this set is a young man in good health and CMV-seronegative. Both conserved end residues are part of each CDR3. A D gene is named only where the DNA matches it firmly.

>.|TRBJ2-7|TRBV6-1
CASSEAPGDSYEQYF
TGTGCCAGCAGTGAAGCGCCCGGAGATTCCTACGAGCAGTACTTC
>.|TRBJ2-2|TRBV19
CASRTSLAGELFF
TGTGCCAGTAGGACTAGTCTTGCCGGGGAGCTGTTTTTT
>.|TRBJ1-5|TRBV2
CASHNSNQPQHF
TGTGCCAGCCACAATAGCAATCAGCCCCAGCATTTT
>.|TRBJ1-2|TRBV18
CASSPTPPPYGYTF
TGTGCCAGCTCACCAACACCCCCCCCTTATGGCTACACCTTC
>TRBD2|TRBJ2-7|TRBV11-2
CASSDGLAGGDSYEQYF
TGTGCCAGCAGCGACGGACTAGCGGGGGGGGACTCCTACGAGCAGTACTTC
>.|TRBJ1-5|TRBV6-1
CASRPDRSNQPQHF
TGTGCCAGCAGACCAGACAGATCCAATCAGCCCCAGCATTTT
>.|TRBJ2-5|TRBV9
CASSVDVQYQETQYF
TGTGCCAGCAGCGTAGACGTCCAGTACCAAGAGACCCAGTACTTC
>.|TRBJ1-2|TRBV7-9
CASSPSESPRYGYTF
TGTGCCAGCAGCCCTTCGGAGTCTCCCCGATATGGCTACACCTTC
>.|TRBJ2-1|TRBV7-6
CASSPSPNNGGYNEQFF
TGTGCCAGCAGCCCATCCCCCAACAACGGCGGCTACAATGAGCAGTTCTTC
>TRBD1|TRBJ1-2|TRBV7-9
CASSADRGYRYGYTF
TGTGCCAGCAGCGCTGACAGGGGGTATCGGTATGGCTACACCTTC
>TRBD1|TRBJ2-5|TRBV19
CASSIDLPGRGPQETQYF
TGTGCCAGTAGTATAGATCTACCCGGCAGGGGGCCTCAAGAGACCCAGTACTTC
>.|TRBJ2-7|TRBV30
CAWGAGEQYF
TGTGCCTGGGGGGCGGGGGAGCAGTACTTC
>TRBD1|TRBJ2-7|TRBV7-3
CASGQGAGEQYF
TGTGCCAGTGGACAGGGGGCTGGGGAGCAGTACTTC
>.|TRBJ1-2|TRBV7-9
CASSPWLGYGYTF
TGTGCCAGCAGCCCTTGGCTTGGCTATGGCTACACCTTC
>TRBD1|TRBJ1-5|TRBV19
CASSRGQGVDQPQHF
TGTGCCAGTAGTAGAGGACAGGGTGTCGATCAGCCCCAGCATTTT
>.|TRBJ2-5|TRBV18
CASSPGETQYF
TGTGCCAGCTCACCCGGAGAGACCCAGTACTTC
>.|TRBJ2-1|TRBV5-8
CASSKEDSISYNEQFF
TGTGCCAGCAGCAAGGAGGACTCGATCTCCTACAATGAGCAGTTCTTC
>TRBD1|TRBJ1-5|TRBV7-9
CASSPGQGRDQPQHF
TGTGCCAGCAGCCCGGGACAGGGGCGAGATCAGCCCCAGCATTTT
>TRBD1|TRBJ1-2|TRBV6-5
CASWGQNYGYTF
TGTGCCAGCTGGGGACAGAACTATGGCTACACCTTC
>.|TRBJ2-7|TRBV5-1
CASLKGPDTYEQYF
TGCGCCAGCCTAAAGGGGCCGGATACCTACGAGCAGTACTTC
>.|TRBJ1-1|TRBV4-1
CASSRRDTLMNTEAFF
TGCGCCAGCAGCCGCCGAGACACACTCATGAACACTGAAGCTTTCTTT
>TRBD1|TRBJ1-1|TRBV14
CASSHTGGGTEAFF
TGTGCCAGCAGCCATACAGGGGGCGGCACTGAAGCTTTCTTT
>TRBD1|TRBJ1-1|TRBV6-1
CASSESGGLTEAFF
TGTGCCAGCAGTGAATCAGGGGGTTTGACTGAAGCTTTCTTT
>.|TRBJ2-7|TRBV2
CASSELAAKAYEQYF
TGTGCCAGCAGTGAGCTAGCAGCGAAGGCCTACGAGCAGTACTTC
>.|TRBJ1-5|TRBV5-4
CASSLGGSTQPQHF
TGTGCCAGCAGCTTGGGTGGCAGTACTCAGCCCCAGCATTTT
>.|TRBJ1-1|TRBV7-3
CASSLTSGNTEAFF
TGTGCCAGCAGCTTAACTTCAGGTAACACTGAAGCTTTCTTT
>TRBD2|TRBJ2-3|TRBV7-9
CASTNSGIGTDTQYF
TGTGCCAGCACCAATAGCGGGATCGGCACAGATACGCAGTATTTT
>.|TRBJ1-1|TRBV14
CASSLQGGTEAFF
TGTGCCAGCAGCCTACAAGGGGGAACTGAAGCTTTCTTT
>.|TRBJ2-7|TRBV6-6
CASKGRGLPYEQYF
TGTGCCAGCAAGGGTCGGGGACTCCCCTACGAGCAGTACTTC
>.|TRBJ1-5|TRBV6-6
CASSPGGGTNQPQHF
TGTGCCAGCAGTCCCGGGGGGGGTACAAATCAGCCCCAGCATTTT
>TRBD2|TRBJ2-5|TRBV9
CASSVGSGGAGETQYF
TGTGCCAGCAGCGTAGGAAGCGGGGGGGCTGGGGAGACCCAGTACTTC
>TRBD2|TRBJ2-1|TRBV28
CAGPSGRDEQFF
TGTGCCGGGCCTAGCGGGAGAGATGAGCAGTTCTTC
>TRBD1|TRBJ2-7|TRBV15
CATSRAGTGGYEQYF
TGTGCCACCAGCAGAGCCGGGACAGGGGGCTACGAGCAGTACTTC
>TRBD1|TRBJ2-2|TRBV11-3
CASSWGQGGTGELFF
TGTGCCAGCAGCTGGGGACAGGGTGGCACCGGGGAGCTGTTTTTT
>TRBD2|TRBJ2-2|TRBV2
CASRLAGGATGELFF
TGTGCCAGCAGATTAGCGGGAGGTGCCACCGGGGAGCTGTTTTTT
>TRBD1|TRBJ2-7|TRBV18
CASSRDRGENYEQYF
TGTGCCAGCTCACGCGACAGGGGAGAAAACTACGAGCAGTACTTC
>TRBD2|TRBJ2-1|TRBV4-1
CASSHDLAGAYNEQFF
TGCGCCAGCAGCCACGACCTAGCGGGGGCGTACAATGAGCAGTTCTTC
>TRBD1|TRBJ1-5|TRBV28
CASSFRDRFNQPQHF
TGTGCCAGCAGCTTCCGGGACAGATTCAATCAGCCCCAGCATTTT
>.|TRBJ2-3|TRBV10-3
CAISVSGTTDTQYF
TGTGCCATCAGTGTTAGCGGAACCACAGATACGCAGTATTTT
>TRBD2|TRBJ2-7|TRBV27
CASSLGLAESYEQYF
TGTGCCAGCAGCCTCGGACTAGCGGAATCCTACGAGCAGTACTTC
>.|TRBJ1-5|TRBV19
CASSKAESGPQPQHF
TGTGCCAGTAGTAAGGCCGAATCAGGCCCGCAGCCCCAGCATTTT
>TRBD2|TRBJ2-1|TRBV5-1
CASSLETSGRGNEQFF
TGCGCCAGCAGCTTGGAAACTAGCGGGAGGGGCAATGAGCAGTTCTTC
>.|TRBJ1-2|TRBV5-6
CASSNDSPHGYTF
TGTGCCAGCAGCAACGACAGCCCCCATGGCTACACCTTC
>TRBD1|TRBJ2-1|TRBV19
CASSMDRGDSYNEQFF
TGTGCCAGTAGTATGGACAGGGGGGACTCCTACAATGAGCAGTTCTTC
>.|TRBJ1-1|TRBV6-1
CASLGSHTEAFF
TGTGCCAGCCTCGGTAGCCACACTGAAGCTTTCTTT
>TRBD2|TRBJ2-7|TRBV7-2
CASSLGGTSGVYEQYF
TGTGCCAGCAGCTTAGGGGGGACTAGCGGGGTGTACGAGCAGTACTTC
>TRBD2|TRBJ2-1|TRBV19
CASRPGLAAYNEQFF
TGTGCCAGTAGACCGGGACTAGCGGCCTACAATGAGCAGTTCTTC
>.|TRBJ2-7|TRBV9
CASSVEALSYEQYF
TGTGCCAGCAGCGTAGAAGCGCTCTCCTACGAGCAGTACTTC
>TRBD1|TRBJ2-1|TRBV18
CASSRSISGQVYNEQFF
TGTGCCAGCTCACGTTCTATCTCGGGACAGGTCTACAATGAGCAGTTCTTC
>.|TRBJ1-6|TRBV2
CASIKVASDIYRESYNSPLHF
TGTGCCAGCATAAAGGTAGCATCTGACATCTACAGGGAATCCTATAATTCACCCCTCCACTTT
>.|TRBJ1-3|TRBV6-1
CASSEQPTSGNTIYF
TGTGCCAGCAGTGAACAACCTACCTCTGGAAACACCATATATTTT